The 32 T cell receptor beta chains below were found in one sample sequenced in a study of T-cell memory formation after mild COVID-19. Via MiXCR, TCRdb re-called the 5' RACE reads, giving one row per CDR3 protein. The sample holds around 420,000 distinct CDR3 sequences; approximately 24% are singletons and the top ten take 7.5% to 10%. The specimen sequenced was PBMCs or a T cell subset sorted from them (not recorded which). Receptor source: an adult woman who had mild COVID-19 (a few samples of this study predate the infection). Cell type and time point are not known.

The gene calls are TRBV10-2 and TRBJ2-6, with a possible D match to TRBD1 (6 bases). Trimming stripped 4 bases from V and 0 bases from J, with 10 bases between. In germline, CDR1 is WSHSY, CDR2 SAAADI. The CDR3 has 16 amino acids. CDR3 amino acids: CASSVRGSSGANVLTF. CDR3 sequence (DNA): TGCGCCAGCAGTGTGAGGGGGAGCTCTGGGGCCAACGTCCTGACTTTC.

In its sample, this clonotype was seen a few times. The chain couples TRBV12-3 or TRBV12-4 to TRBJ2-7; TRBD1 aligns across 9 bases. Trimming removed 2 bases from V and 2 bases from J; junction bases left unmatched: 7. This CDR3 has 16 amino acids. CDR3 sequence reads: CASSLLRGTGTYEQYF. CDR3 DNA: TGTGCCAGCAGTTTACTCCGAGGGACAGGGACCTACGAGCAGTACTTC.

This clonotype was detected only a few times. The CDR3 reads CASSELVRGASYNEQFF. As DNA, the CDR3 is TGTGCCAGCAGTGAATTGGTGCGGGGCGCATCCTACAATGAGCAGTTCTTC. This chain connects TRBV25-1 to TRBJ2-1, with D possibly TRBD2 on 6 matching bases. Germline V gene data show CDR1 as MGHDK and CDR2 as SYGVNS. Between the trimmed V and J ends, which lost 1 base and 1 base, there was a span of 14 bases. The CDR3 covers 17 residues.

This clonotype was counted between two and nine times. V gene TRBV20-1 combines with J gene TRBJ2-1; D may match TRBD1 or TRBD2 (6 bases each). Germline CDR1 and CDR2: DFQATT and SNEGSKA (reference sequence). The CDR3 length is 14 residues. V lost 6 bases to trimming and J lost 6 bases, with 18 bases between them. The CDR3 loop is CSARGGAYINEQFF. CDR3 DNA: TGCAGTGCCAGGGGCGGGGCTTATATCAATGAGCAGTTCTTC.

The chain is built from TRBV27 and TRBJ2-7, with 9 nucleotides matching TRBD1. The germline CDR1 and CDR2 sequences are MNHEY and SMNVEV (reference sequence). CDR3 length: 15 residues. J was trimmed by 3 bases and V by 2 bases; bases with no gene match: 5. CDR3 nucleotide sequence: TGTGCCAGCAGTTTACACAGGGGGCGAAACTACGAGCAGTACTTC. Translated, it gives CASSLHRGRNYEQYF.

This clonotype was detected a few times. The chain is built from TRBV25-1 and TRBJ1-1, with a tentative D call TRBD1 (5 bases). The CDR3 consists of 13 residues. Germline assignment: CDR1 MGHDK and CDR2 SYGVNS. With 3 bases removed from V and 6 bases from J, the gap between germline ends came to 11 bases. CDR3 residues: CASSDSPGAEAFF. The CDR3 DNA is TGTGCCAGCAGTGACAGCCCGGGGGCTGAAGCTTTCTTT.

Only a few counts were recorded for this clonotype. The chain recombines TRBV10-3 with TRBJ1-1; no reliable D call. CDR3 length: 14 amino acids. Germline-derived CDR1 and CDR2 are ENHRY and SYGVKD. Trimming took off 5 bases at V and 1 base at J, with 11 bases between the two ends. The CDR3 DNA is TGTGCCATCAGTCCGGGTCCGGAGAACACTGAAGCTTTCTTT. This translates into CAISPGPENTEAFF.

The table lists this clonotype with many counts. The chain has TRBV3-1 and TRBJ1-1; unclear D gene. Germline assignment: CDR1 LGHDT and CDR2 YNNKEL (reference sequence). The CDR3 spans 14 residues. Trimming stripped 0 bases from V and 2 bases from J, with 7 bases between. The CDR3 sequence is CASSQDGVNTEAFF. CDR3 sequence (DNA): TGTGCCAGCAGCCAAGACGGCGTCAACACTGAAGCTTTCTTT. Based on the CDR3 plus reference TRBV3-1 and TRBJ1-1, the full variable domain is DTAVSQTPKYLVTQMGNDKSIKCEQNLGHDTMYWYKQDSKKFLKIMFSYNNKELIINETVPNRFSPKSPDKAHLNLHINSLELGDSAVYFCASSQDGVNTEAFFGQGTRLTVV.

The chain links TRBV5-6 to TRBJ2-1; possibly TRBD2 for D (5 bases). The V end lost 4 bases, the J end lost 9 bases, and 17 bases lay between the germline ends. The V gene's germline CDR1 is SGHDT and CDR2 YYEEEE. The CDR3 extends over 14 amino acids. CDR3 in DNA: TGTGCCAGCAGCGGAGAGAGGGTATTGGGTGAGCAGTTCTTC. The encoded protein is CASSGERVLGEQFF.

The V gene is TRBV18, the J gene TRBJ1-1; D gene ambiguous. The length of the CDR3 is 17 residues. The V end was cut by 3 bases, the J end by 0 bases, with 17 bases between. Germline assignment: CDR1 KGHSH and CDR2 LQKENI. CDR3 in amino acids: CASSPPRQLRMNTEAFF. The CDR3 DNA sequence: TGTGCCAGCTCACCTCCACGGCAGCTCCGAATGAACACTGAAGCTTTCTTT.

This chain uses TRBV7-9 with TRBJ2-5; D uncertain. V lost 5 bases and J lost 2, with 18 bases in between. Germline CDR1 is SEHNR and CDR2 is FQNEAQ (reference sequence). CDR3 size: 16 residues. The CDR3 coding sequence is TGTGCCAGCAGCCCCCGTTGGAACATCCAACAAGAGACCCAGTACTTC. Amino acid sequence: CASSPRWNIQQETQYF.

The sample holds many counts of this clonotype. The chain recombines TRBV14 with TRBJ1-2; possibly TRBD1 for D (5 bases). Germline lookup yields CDR1 SGHDN and CDR2 FVKESK. V was shortened by 4 bases and J by 2 bases, with 14 bases between the two germline ends. The CDR3 has 15 amino acids. This chain's CDR3 is CASSRESTGNYGYTF. The CDR3 bases are TGTGCCAGCAGCCGAGAATCCACAGGCAACTATGGCTACACCTTC.

This clonotype has a count of ten or more. The rearrangement joins TRBV18 to TRBJ2-7; D unresolved. The CDR3 is 14 amino acids. CDR1 is KGHSH and CDR2 is LQKENI in the germline V gene. The germline V and J ends were trimmed by 5 bases and 4 bases, with 15 bases remaining between them. CDR3 in DNA: TGTGCCAGCTCATTAACCACGGGTGGATACGAGCAGTACTTC. As protein: CASSLTTGGYEQYF.

The chain carries TRBV4-3 and TRBJ1-5, with D uncertain. Germline loops: CDR1 LGHNA, CDR2 YSLEER. CDR3 length: 15 amino acids. Trimming shortened V by 0 bases and J by 2 bases, and 8 bases separated the two germline ends. The CDR3 DNA is TGCGCCAGCAGCCAAGATTTACTGGGCAATCAGCCCCAGCATTTT. It is translated as CASSQDLLGNQPQHF.

This clonotype was seen only a few times. V is TRBV5-1 and J is TRBJ2-3, with 12 bases matching TRBD2. CDR1 and CDR2 (germline): SGHRS, YFSETQ. The V gene end was trimmed by 4 bases and the J gene end by 3 bases; junction bases not matched to a gene: 6. The CDR3 spans 16 residues. The CDR3 bases are TGCGCCAGCAGCCCACCTCTAGCGGGGGGGACAGATACGCAGTATTTT. Translation: CASSPPLAGGTDTQYF.

This clonotype was detected only a few times. The chain uses TRBV3-1 and TRBJ2-7; 10 bases fit TRBD1. This CDR3 contains 14 residues. V was clipped by 3 bases and J by 6 bases; unmatched bases: 5. Germline CDR1 reads LGHDT; CDR2 reads YNNKEL (reference sequence). CDR3 DNA: TGTGCCAGCAGCCAGGGACAGGGGAGCGGCGAGCAGTACTTC. The encoded protein is CASSQGQGSGEQYF.

This clonotype turned up a few times. CDR3 residues: CASSFENPSLNTEAFF. As DNA, the CDR3 is TGTGCCAGCAGCTTTGAAAACCCGAGCCTGAACACTGAAGCTTTCTTT. The chain recombines TRBV7-2 with TRBJ1-1, with D unclear. Trimming left V 3 bases short and J 0 bases short, with 14 bases between. This CDR3 comprises 16 residues. CDR1 SGHTA and CDR2 FQGNSA come from the germline V gene. Together with reference TRBV7-2 and TRBJ1-1, the CDR3 gives the full variable domain: GAGVSQSPSNKVTEKGKDVELRCDPISGHTALYWYRQSLGQGLEFLIYFQGNSAPDKSGLPSDRFSAERTGGSVSTLTIQRTQQEDSAVYLCASSFENPSLNTEAFFGQGTRLTVV.

There are a few counts of this clonotype. The J gene is TRBJ1-3, the V gene TRBV25-1, with no clear D. Trimming removed 0 bases from V and 0 bases from J, with 9 bases in between. CDR1 and CDR2 (germline): MGHDK, SYGVNS. This CDR3 is 16 amino acids long. The CDR3 loop reads CASSEYALNSGNTIYF. The CDR3 bases are TGTGCCAGCAGTGAATACGCTCTAAACTCTGGAAACACCATATATTTT.

The chain couples TRBV4-2 to TRBJ1-1, with TRBD1 matching over 7 bases. The V and J ends lost 0 bases and 1 base, in that order; junction bases with no gene match: 2. Germline assignment: CDR1 LGHNA and CDR2 YNFKEQ. The CDR3 runs to 15 residues. CDR3 loop: CASSQDNRGNTEAFF. Written as DNA, the CDR3 is TGTGCCAGCAGCCAAGATAACAGGGGGAACACTGAAGCTTTCTTT.

The chain is built from TRBV7-8 and TRBJ2-1; D might be TRBD2 (6 bases). Germline CDR1 and CDR2: SGHVS and FQNEAQ. The CDR3 is 15 amino acids. V dropped 6 bases and J dropped 2 bases, with 14 bases sitting between them. This CDR3 is CASSPTGGAYNEQFF. The CDR3 bases are TGTGCCAGCAGTCCAACGGGCGGGGCCTACAATGAGCAGTTCTTC.

This clonotype was seen a handful of times. The gene calls are TRBV7-9 and TRBJ1-6; unclear D gene. From germline, CDR1 is SEHNR and CDR2 FQNEAQ (reference sequence). Between the trimmed V and J ends, which lost 8 bases and 7 bases, there was a span of 18 bases. This CDR3 spans 15 amino acids. DNA for the CDR3: TGTGCCAGCTTCCCCAAAGTCGAGGCCAATTCACCCCTCCACTTT. Translating it yields CASFPKVEANSPLHF.

The chain has TRBV15 and TRBJ2-2; the D gene could be TRBD1 or TRBD2 (5 bases each). Germline assignment: CDR1 LNHNV and CDR2 YYDKDF (reference sequence). V was cut by 8 bases and J by 5 bases, with 21 bases left in between. This CDR3 is built from 16 residues. The CDR3: CATHRGGAQVTGELFF. The CDR3 nucleotides read TGTGCCACCCACCGGGGTGGGGCGCAGGTAACCGGGGAGCTGTTTTTT.

V and J are TRBV5-6 and TRBJ2-3; no clear D gene. Germline assignment: CDR1 SGHDT and CDR2 YYEEEE. V was shortened by 4 bases and J by 1 base, with 13 bases between the two germline ends. The CDR3 sequence is 15 residues long. The CDR3 DNA reads TGTGCCAGCAGCCGCAAAAATGGAGGCACAGATACGCAGTATTTT. It yields the protein CASSRKNGGTDTQYF.

This clonotype showed up just a few times. The J gene is TRBJ2-5, the V gene TRBV2, with D perhaps matching TRBD1 (6 bases). This CDR3 has 15 residues. Trimming removed 0 bases from V and 5 bases from J, with 13 bases in between. The germline V gene encodes CDR1 SNHLY and CDR2 FYNNEI. The CDR3 sequence is CASSEAGRGGETQYF. CDR3 nucleotide sequence: TGTGCCAGCAGTGAAGCAGGCAGGGGCGGGGAGACCCAGTACTTC.

This clonotype has just one count. The genes are TRBV21-1 and TRBJ1-5; the table gives TRBD1 as D, unverified against the DNA. TRBV21-1 is a known pseudogene. The CDR3 spans 21 residues. In DNA, the CDR3 is TGTGCCAGCAGCAAAGTACGGATCCCGGGACAGGGGGCTTTAGGCAATCAGCCCCAGCATTTT. Amino acid sequence: CASSKVRIPGQGALGNQPQHF.

This chain connects TRBV15 to TRBJ2-5; D tentatively reads TRBD1 or TRBD2 (6 bases each). Looked up from germline, CDR1 is LNHNV and CDR2 is YYDKDF (reference sequence). V shed 0 bases and J shed 5 bases, with 13 bases lying between them. The CDR3 is made up of 15 amino acids. CDR3 DNA: TGTGCCACCAGCAGAGATGGGGGGCCATTGGAGACCCAGTACTTC. Residues: CATSRDGGPLETQYF.

This chain uses TRBV6-5 with TRBJ2-5; possible D gene TRBD2, 6 bases. Trimming pared 5 bases from V and 4 bases from J, leaving 14 bases between. The CDR3 extends over 14 amino acids. Per the germline V gene, CDR1 is MNHEY and CDR2 is SVGAGI. CDR3 sequence (DNA): TGTGCCAGCAGTACCGGGGCGGGGTCAGAGACCCAGTACTTC. Translation gives CASSTGAGSETQYF.

This clonotype came up a few times. This chain joins TRBV5-1 and TRBJ1-1, with D maybe TRBD1 (5 bases). Germline V CDR1 and CDR2: SGHRS, YFSETQ. V shed 1 base and J shed 0 bases, with 10 bases lying between them. The CDR3 covers 15 residues. CDR3 amino acids: CASSLYAGMNTEAFF. In nucleotides, the CDR3 is TGCGCCAGCAGCTTGTATGCAGGGATGAACACTGAAGCTTTCTTT. Full variable domain (remainder filled in from reference TRBV5-1 and TRBJ1-1): KAGVTQTPRYLIKTRGQQVTLSCSPISGHRSVSWYQQTPGQGLQFLFEYFSETQRNKGNFPGRFSGRQFSNSRSEMNVSTLELGDSALYLCASSLYAGMNTEAFFGQGTRLTVV.

The V and J genes are TRBV9 and TRBJ1-1; 8 bases match TRBD1. The trim removed 0 bases at V and 10 bases at J, leaving 26 bases unmatched. In germline, CDR1 is SGDLS, CDR2 YYNGEE. The CDR3 has 20 residues. CDR3 residues: CASSVDRGRGLPNWVIGAFF. For the CDR3, the DNA is TGTGCCAGCAGCGTAGATAGGGGCAGGGGGCTTCCGAATTGGGTCATTGGAGCTTTCTTT.

CDR3 protein: CASRDAGTSGGETQYF. CDR3 sequence (DNA): TGTGCCAGCAGGGATGCCGGGACTAGCGGGGGAGAGACCCAGTACTTC. This chain connects TRBV5-4 to TRBJ2-5; 14 bases are a match to TRBD2. V gave up 5 bases and J gave up 4 bases; unmatched junction bases: 7. This CDR3 is 16 amino acids long. The germline gives CDR1 SGHNT, CDR2 YYREEE (reference sequence).

The table lists this clonotype with a few counts. The J gene is TRBJ1-1, the V gene TRBV6-6; the match to TRBD1 covers 8 bases. Germline CDR1 is MNHNY and CDR2 is SVGAGI (reference sequence). The CDR3 sequence is 13 residues long. With 5 bases clipped from V and 7 bases from J, the junction kept 6 bases outside the gene matches. In nucleotides, the CDR3 is TGTGCCAGCAGTACAACAGGACAGGGTGAAGCTTTCTTT. Protein product: CASSTTGQGEAFF.

This clonotype appeared many times. The rearrangement uses TRBV6-2 or TRBV6-3 and TRBJ2-7, with 8 bases aligning to TRBD1. Germline values: CDR1 MNHEY, CDR2 SVGEGT. This CDR3 contains 14 residues. With 6 bases clipped from V and 0 bases from J, the junction kept 4 bases outside the gene matches. CDR3 nucleotide sequence: TGTGCCAGCAGGACCGGGACAGGCTCCTACGAGCAGTACTTC. It is translated as CASRTGTGSYEQYF.